The 9 T cell receptor beta chains given below trace back to one sample, sequenced in a study of T cell repertoires in cytomegalovirus infection. MiXCR was run by TCRdb on the reads, yielding one entry per CDR3 protein. The top ten clones hold about a tenth of a sample with around 450,000 distinct CDR3 sequences, about 11% of them seen once. The sequenced material came from PBMCs. The source is a human donor in good health (CMV status not recorded). Some clones in this sample may be carry-over from other donors' samples.

At least ten counts were recorded for this clonotype. V and J are TRBV20-1 and TRBJ1-6; D gene unclear. CDR1 DFQATT and CDR2 SNEGSKA come from the germline V gene (reference sequence). Trimming pared 4 bases from V and 8 bases from J, leaving 9 bases between. The CDR3 totals 12 residues. This chain's CDR3 is CSAKAGDSPLHF. The CDR3 DNA is TGCAGTGCTAAGGCGGGCGATTCACCCCTCCACTTT.

The V gene is TRBV5-6, the J gene TRBJ2-3; tentatively, D is TRBD1 (5 bases). The CDR3 runs to 16 residues. Germline CDR1 SGHDT, CDR2 YYEEEE. Trimming pared 3 bases from V and 2 bases from J, leaving 16 bases between. CDR3 sequence (DNA): TGTGCCAGCAGCTCAAAAGGGGCCCGGGCCACAGATACGCAGTATTTT. Its translation: CASSSKGARATDTQYF.

The sample holds many counts of this clonotype. The rearrangement uses TRBV7-6 and TRBJ2-7, with D possibly being TRBD2 (6 bases). The V gene's germline CDR1 is SGHVS and CDR2 FNYEAQ. CDR3 length: 17 amino acids. Trimming shortened V by 4 bases and J by 3 bases, and 22 bases separated the two germline ends. The CDR3 protein is CASSSSRGTPEGYEQYF. In DNA form, the CDR3 reads TGTGCCAGCAGCTCTTCCCGCGGGACCCCCGAAGGCTACGAGCAGTACTTC. Using reference TRBV7-6 and TRBJ2-7 for the parts outside the CDR3, the full variable domain is GAGVSQSPRYKVTKRGQDVALRCDPISGHVSLYWYRQALGQGPEFLTYFNYEAQQDKSGLPNDRFSAERPEGSISTLTIQRTEQRDSAMYRCASSSSRGTPEGYEQYFGPGTRLTVT.

At least ten counts were recorded for this clonotype. The chain joins TRBV7-2 to TRBJ2-5; D is uncertain. The CDR3 runs 11 residues. V was pared by 8 bases and J by 13 bases, with 17 bases between. Per the germline V gene, CDR1 is SGHTA and CDR2 is FQGNSA. CDR3 sequence: CASGRSDHWYF. In DNA, the CDR3 is TGTGCCAGCGGCAGGTCGGACCACTGGTACTTC.

This clonotype was picked up many times. This chain connects TRBV2 to TRBJ2-2; D is possibly TRBD2 (6 bases). Germline-derived CDR1 and CDR2 are SNHLY and FYNNEI. This CDR3 is 14 amino acids long. V shed 6 bases and J shed 4 bases, with 12 bases lying between them. The CDR3 sequence is CASRGEVRTGELFF. The CDR3 region has the DNA TGTGCCAGCAGGGGGGAGGTGCGCACCGGGGAGCTGTTTTTT.

Note on this clonotype: A read error may explain this, as a much larger clone is one base away. V and J are TRBV29-1 and TRBJ1-2; 7 bases are a match to TRBD1. The trim removed 4 bases at V and 4 bases at J, leaving 6 bases unmatched. This CDR3 region has 13 residues. Germline lookup yields CDR1 SQVTM and CDR2 ANQGSEA. CDR3 residues: CSVGGQRLYGYTF. DNA for the CDR3: TGCAGCGTTGGGGGACAGCGCCTCTATGGCTACACCTTC.

This clonotype was detected ten times or more. The chain uses TRBV12-3 or TRBV12-4 and TRBJ2-1, with TRBD2 matching over 8 bases. The V and J ends lost 5 bases and 4 bases, in that order; junction bases with no gene match: 10. This CDR3 is 16 amino acids long. The CDR3 loop is CASSVGGGASYNEQFF. The CDR3 nucleotides are TGTGCCAGCAGTGTCGGGGGGGGCGCTTCTTACAATGAGCAGTTCTTC.

This clonotype was recorded many times. The V call is TRBV6-6, the J call TRBJ2-3, with a possible D match to TRBD1 (6 bases). The germline V gene encodes CDR1 MNHNY and CDR2 SVGAGI (reference sequence). CDR3 length equals 13 residues. V gave up 6 bases and J gave up 6 bases, with 13 bases separating them. CDR3: CASRPNRVDTQYF. CDR3 coding DNA: TGTGCCAGCAGACCGAACAGGGTTGATACGCAGTATTTT.

This clonotype appeared many times. The rearrangement uses TRBV6-5 and TRBJ2-6; 8 bases line up with TRBD1. Per the germline V gene, CDR1 is MNHEY and CDR2 is SVGAGI. The CDR3 has 17 amino acids. J was trimmed by 0 bases and V by 7 bases; bases with no gene match: 8. The CDR3 loop is CASTSRDRSSGANVLTF. In DNA form, the CDR3 reads TGTGCCAGCACCTCCCGGGACAGGAGCTCTGGGGCCAACGTCCTGACTTTC.